Presented here are 2 T cell receptor beta chains from one specimen sequenced in a study of radiation and T cells in renal cell carcinoma. Produced via immunoSEQ multiplex PCR; TCRdb's table is partial and in-frame only. The table records 19,000 or so clones, roughly 60% of them present only once. Treatment noted: treatment-naive control, cytoreductive nephrectomy. Specimen: tumor tissue, collected from a patient whose treatment was nephrectomy without radiotherapy. The receptors stem from a man over 45 with renal cell carcinoma.

V gene TRBV6-6 combines with J gene TRBJ1-4; D unresolved. CDR3 length: 14 amino acids. The germline V and J ends were trimmed by 5 bases and 5 bases, with 12 bases remaining between them. Germline V CDR1 and CDR2: MNHNY, SVGAGI (reference sequence). The CDR3 region is CASSRLAKNEKLFF. CDR3 DNA sequence: TGTGCCAGCAGTCGTTTGGCAAAGAATGAAAAACTGTTTTTT.

The genes are TRBV28 and TRBJ2-6; D is unresolved. The CDR3 is 15 residues long. Trimming shortened V by 3 bases and J by 2 bases, and 8 bases separated the two germline ends. From germline, CDR1 is MDHEN and CDR2 SYDVKM. The CDR3 coding sequence is TGTGCCAGCAGTTTTACCCTGACTGGGGCCAACGTCCTGACTTTC. Its protein is CASSFTLTGANVLTF.